The entry below describes one T cell receptor (beta chain). Adults between about 18 and 89 years of age took part from fewer than 30 US areas. Recovery meant two consecutive negative NP/OP PCR tests, professional clearance, or resolved symptoms. Trimming stripped 4 bases from V and 5 bases from J, with 23 bases between. This CDR3 contains 16 residues. The V gene's germline CDR1 is GTSNPN and CDR2 SVGIG (reference sequence). These data come from a study of blood T cell repertoires in COVID-19. As for the study in general: Spain, Italy and the United States supplied samples that represented acute and convalescent COVID-19.

In the study's own analysis: Amplification of reference gene primers was used by the study to estimate nucleated cell counts. Sequencing was performed with immunoSEQ multiplex PCR; in TCRdb, only in-frame clones are kept and a portion is missing. Clone size and the V and J calls come from that table; the DNA yielded D and trimming. The sample consists of hundreds of thousands of clones, more than 85% of them appearing once. The receptor comes from a woman aged 45-65 years who had recovered from COVID-19. The chain recombines TRBV30 with TRBJ1-1; weak D call: TRBD1 (5 bases). Sequencing was carried out using PBMCs or T cells enriched from blood (not recorded which). The CDR3, as DNA: TGTGCCTGGAACGGGGACTGGGCCCTGGGGGGTACTGAAGCTTTCTTT. Residues: CAWNGDWALGGTEAFF.